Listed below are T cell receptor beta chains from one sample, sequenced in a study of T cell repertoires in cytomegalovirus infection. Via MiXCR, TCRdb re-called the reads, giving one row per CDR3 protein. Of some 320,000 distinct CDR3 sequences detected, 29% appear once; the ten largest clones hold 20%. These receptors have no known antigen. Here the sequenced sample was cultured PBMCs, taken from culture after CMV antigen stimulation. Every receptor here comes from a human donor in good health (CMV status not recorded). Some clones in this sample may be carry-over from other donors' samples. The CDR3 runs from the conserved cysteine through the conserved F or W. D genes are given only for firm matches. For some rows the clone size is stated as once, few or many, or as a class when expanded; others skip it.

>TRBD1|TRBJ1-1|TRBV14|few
TGTGCCAGCAGCCTCCTAACAGGGGTGAACACTGAAGCTTTCTTT
CASSLLTGVNTEAFF
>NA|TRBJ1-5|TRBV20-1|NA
TGCAGTGCTAGAGCAGGGGTAGGTCAGCCCCAGCATTTT
CSARAGVGQPQHF
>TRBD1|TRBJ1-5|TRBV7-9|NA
TGTGCCAGCAGCATCGGGACAGGAGCCAGCAATCAGCCCCAGCATTTT
CASSIGTGASNQPQHF
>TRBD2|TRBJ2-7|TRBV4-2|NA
TGTGCCAGCAGCCATCCGTCGGGGGGTAACGAGCAGTACTTC
CASSHPSGGNEQYF
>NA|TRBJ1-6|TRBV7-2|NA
TGTGCCAGCAGCTTACAGGGGAAACATCGCTATAATTCACCCCTCCACTTT
CASSLQGKHRYNSPLHF
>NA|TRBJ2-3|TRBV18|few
TGTGCCAGCTCACCAGCGAAGCCGGGATCAGTAGATACGCAGTATTTT
CASSPAKPGSVDTQYF
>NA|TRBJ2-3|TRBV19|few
TGTGCCAGTAGTATCGCCGGCGGAGGAGGAGATACGCAGTATTTT
CASSIAGGGGDTQYF
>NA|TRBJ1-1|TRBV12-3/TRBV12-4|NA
TGTGCCAGCAGTTTCAGGGCAGTCGGGAACACTGAAGCTTTCTTT
CASSFRAVGNTEAFF
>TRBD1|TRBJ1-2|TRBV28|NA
TGTGCCAGCAGTTCGGCGGGACAGGATACTCCCTATGGCTACACCTTC
CASSSAGQDTPYGYTF
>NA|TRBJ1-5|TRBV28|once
TGTGCCAGCAGTAAGTCGACAGGAGCCTTAAAATCGCCCCAGCATTTT
CASSKSTGALKSPQHF
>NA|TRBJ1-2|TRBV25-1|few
TGTGCCAGCAGTGAATATGCCAGAAGCTATGGCTACACCTTC
CASSEYARSYGYTF
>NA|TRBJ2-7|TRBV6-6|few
TGTGCCAGCAGTGTAACAGGGAGCTACTACGAGCAGTACTTC
CASSVTGSYYEQYF
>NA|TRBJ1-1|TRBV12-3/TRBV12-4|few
TGTGCCAGCAGTTCCGGGTCCACTGAAGCTTTCTTT
CASSSGSTEAFF